This T cell receptor beta chain appears in the sequencing data of a study of T cell responses to AZD1222 COVID-19 vaccine. The repertoire was sequenced with immunoSEQ multiplex PCR; TCRdb's copy has only in-frame clones and lacks some. Of 140,000 to 150,000 clones detected, just over 90% appear once; the ten largest clones hold under 2%. Study-level results: After the peak T cell response, and only then, were repertoires sampled. In a largely white British group with more females than males, clonal diversity was possibly underestimated.

A remark on this clone: Antigen: not known.

V was clipped by 5 bases and J by 3 bases; unmatched bases: 14. CDR3 length equals 18 residues. Germline assignment: CDR1 LNHDA and CDR2 SQIVND (reference sequence). The source material was peripheral blood, sampled on day 0 of AZD1222 vaccination. This clonotype was obtained from an adult in good health. V and J are TRBV19 and TRBJ2-3; 10 bases agree with TRBD2. The chain's CDR3 is CASSVDVLAGWGTDTQYF. The CDR3 DNA reads TGTGCCAGTAGTGTGGATGTACTAGCGGGGTGGGGTACAGATACGCAGTATTTT. Filled out from reference TRBV19 and TRBJ2-3, the complete variable domain reads DGGITQSPKYLFRKEGQNVTLSCEQNLNHDAMYWYRQDPGQGLRLIYYSQIVNDFQKGDIAEGYSVSREKKESFPLTVTSAQKNPTAFYLCASSVDVLAGWGTDTQYFGPGTRLTVL.